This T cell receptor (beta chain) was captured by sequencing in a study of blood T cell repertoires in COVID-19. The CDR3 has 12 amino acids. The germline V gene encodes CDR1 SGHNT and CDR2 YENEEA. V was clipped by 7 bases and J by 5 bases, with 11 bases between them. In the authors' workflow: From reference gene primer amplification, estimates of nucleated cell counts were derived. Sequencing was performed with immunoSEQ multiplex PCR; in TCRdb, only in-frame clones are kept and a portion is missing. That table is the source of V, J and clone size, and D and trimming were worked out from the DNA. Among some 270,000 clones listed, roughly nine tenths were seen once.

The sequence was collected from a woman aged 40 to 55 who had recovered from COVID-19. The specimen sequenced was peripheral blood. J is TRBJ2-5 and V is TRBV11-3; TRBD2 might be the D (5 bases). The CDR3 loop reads CASKDWMETQYF. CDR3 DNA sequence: TGTGCCAGCAAGGACTGGATGGAGACCCAGTACTTC. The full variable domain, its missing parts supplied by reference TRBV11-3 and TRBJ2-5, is EAGVVQSPRYKIIEKKQPVAFWCNPISGHNTLYWYLQNLGQGPELLIRYENEEAVDDSQLPKDRFSAERLKGVDSTLKIQPAELGDSAVYLCASKDWMETQYFGPGTRLLVL.